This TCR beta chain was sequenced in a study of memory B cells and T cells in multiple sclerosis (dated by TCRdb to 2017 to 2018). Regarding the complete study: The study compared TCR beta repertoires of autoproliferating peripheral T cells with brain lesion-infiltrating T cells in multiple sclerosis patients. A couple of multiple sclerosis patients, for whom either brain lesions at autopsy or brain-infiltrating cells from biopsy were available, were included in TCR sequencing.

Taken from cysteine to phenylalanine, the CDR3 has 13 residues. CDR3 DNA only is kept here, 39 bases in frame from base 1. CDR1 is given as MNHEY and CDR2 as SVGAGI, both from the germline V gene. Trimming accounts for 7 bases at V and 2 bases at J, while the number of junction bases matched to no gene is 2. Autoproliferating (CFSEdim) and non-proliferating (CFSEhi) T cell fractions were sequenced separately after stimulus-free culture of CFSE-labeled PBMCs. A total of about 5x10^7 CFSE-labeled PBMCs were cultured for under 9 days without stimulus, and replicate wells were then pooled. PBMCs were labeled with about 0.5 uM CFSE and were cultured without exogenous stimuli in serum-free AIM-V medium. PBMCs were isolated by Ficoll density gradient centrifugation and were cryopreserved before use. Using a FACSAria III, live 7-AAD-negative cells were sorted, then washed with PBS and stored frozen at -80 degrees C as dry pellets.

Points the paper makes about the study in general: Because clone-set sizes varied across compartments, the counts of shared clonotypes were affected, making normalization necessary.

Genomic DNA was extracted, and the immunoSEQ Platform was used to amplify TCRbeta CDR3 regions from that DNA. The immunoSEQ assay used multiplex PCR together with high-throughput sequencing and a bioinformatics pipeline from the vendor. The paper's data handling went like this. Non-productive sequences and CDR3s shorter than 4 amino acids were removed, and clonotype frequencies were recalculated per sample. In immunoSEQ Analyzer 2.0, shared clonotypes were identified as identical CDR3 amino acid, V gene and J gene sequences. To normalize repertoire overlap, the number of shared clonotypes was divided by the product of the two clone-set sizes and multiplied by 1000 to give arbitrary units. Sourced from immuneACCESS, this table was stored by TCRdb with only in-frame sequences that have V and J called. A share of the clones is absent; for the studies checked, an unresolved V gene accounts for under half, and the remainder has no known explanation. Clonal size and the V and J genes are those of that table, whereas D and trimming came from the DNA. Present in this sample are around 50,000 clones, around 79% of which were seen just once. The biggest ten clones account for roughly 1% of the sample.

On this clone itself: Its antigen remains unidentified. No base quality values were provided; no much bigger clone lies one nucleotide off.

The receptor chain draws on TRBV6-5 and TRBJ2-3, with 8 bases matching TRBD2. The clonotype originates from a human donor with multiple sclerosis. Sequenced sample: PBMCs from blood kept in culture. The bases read TGTGCCAGCAAGCGGGGGCCCACAGATACGCAGTATTTT. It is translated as CASKRGPTDTQYF.